This T cell receptor (beta chain) was sequenced during a study of cytomegalovirus exposure and HLA in healthy donors. Turning to the study itself: Falling in the Caucasian-associated ancestry cluster were 80% to 85% of under 500 genotyped donors. Regarding the study as a whole: Among the most significant clusters, several appeared linked to common viral pathogens in a later analysis.

Points on this clone: Its target is unknown.

CDR1 and CDR2 from the germline V gene are LNHDA and SQIVND (reference sequence). The V and J ends lost 6 bases and 4 bases, in that order; junction bases with no gene match: 9. The CDR3 loop spans 15 amino acids. PCR was performed using 60 Vbeta and 13 Jbeta primers. The repertoire was sequenced with immunoSEQ multiplex PCR; TCRdb's copy has only in-frame clones and lacks some. The sample is made up of 100,000 to 150,000 clones, and the top ten hold approximately 1.6% of it. V is TRBV19 and J is TRBJ1-2, with TRBD1 identical over 9 bases. The sample consisted of PBMCs. The origin of this receptor is a woman aged 40 to 55 in good health and CMV-seropositive. The CDR3, as DNA: TGTGCCAGTAGACCCCGGGACAGGGATTTCTATGGCTACACCTTC. Residues: CASRPRDRDFYGYTF.